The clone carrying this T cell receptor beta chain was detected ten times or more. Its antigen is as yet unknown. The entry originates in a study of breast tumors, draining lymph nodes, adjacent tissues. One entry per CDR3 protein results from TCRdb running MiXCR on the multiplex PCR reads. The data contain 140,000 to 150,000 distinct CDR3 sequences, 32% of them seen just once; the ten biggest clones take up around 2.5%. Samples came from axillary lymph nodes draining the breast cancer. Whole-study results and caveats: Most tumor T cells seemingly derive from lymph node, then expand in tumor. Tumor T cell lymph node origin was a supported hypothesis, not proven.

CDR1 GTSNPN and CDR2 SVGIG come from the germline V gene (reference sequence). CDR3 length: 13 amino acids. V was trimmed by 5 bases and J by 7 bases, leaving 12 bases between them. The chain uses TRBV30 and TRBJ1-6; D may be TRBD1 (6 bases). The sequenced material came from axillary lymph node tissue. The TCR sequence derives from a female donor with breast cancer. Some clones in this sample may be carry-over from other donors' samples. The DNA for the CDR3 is TGTGCCTGGGAACAGGGTATAAATTCACCCCTCCACTTT. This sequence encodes CAWEQGINSPLHF.